Listed below are T cell receptor beta chains from one sample, sequenced in a study of regulatory T cells in long-lasting Graves disease. TCRdb recomputed calls from the multiplex PCR reads with MiXCR, one row per CDR3 protein. The sample contains approximately 310,000 distinct CDR3 sequences, roughly 18% of which appear only once. The specimen comprised peripheral blood mononuclear cells (PBMCs), sampled at new diagnosis, from a patient treated with antithyroid drugs. These receptors all stem from a female donor with Graves disease. CDR3s include the opening cysteine and the closing phenylalanine or tryptophan. D genes are given only for firm matches. Not every row has a clone size; where given, it reads once, few, many or a size class.

J: TRBJ2-7
V: TRBV5-1
size: few
D: TRBD2
DNA: TGCGCCAGCACTCTAACTAGCGGGCCCTACGAGCAGTACTTC
CDR3: CASTLTSGPYEQYF

J: TRBJ2-3
V: TRBV18
size: .
D: .
DNA: TGTGCCAGCTCACGAGGGGGGGCCGTCGGCACAGATACGCAGTATTTT
CDR3: CASSRGGAVGTDTQYF

J: TRBJ2-2
V: TRBV7-3
size: many
D: TRBD2
DNA: TGTGCCAGCAGCAAGGGACTACCGAACACCGGGGAGCTGTTTTTT
CDR3: CASSKGLPNTGELFF

J: TRBJ2-1
V: TRBV28
size: many
D: TRBD2
DNA: TGTGCCAGCCTTAGGAGGCGGGAGTACAATGAGCAGTTCTTC
CDR3: CASLRRREYNEQFF

J: TRBJ2-7
V: TRBV6-1
size: many
D: TRBD2
DNA: TGTGCCAGCAGATGGACGGGAGGCTCCTACGAGCAGTACTTC
CDR3: CASRWTGGSYEQYF

J: TRBJ2-1
V: TRBV5-8
size: few
D: TRBD2
DNA: TGTGCCAGCAGCTTGGGAGCGGGGGCTCAGAATGAGCAGTTCTTC
CDR3: CASSLGAGAQNEQFF

J: TRBJ2-1
V: TRBV9
size: many
D: .
DNA: TGTGCCAGCAGCAGACCTAGCCCGAGCTCCTACAATGAGCAGTTCTTC
CDR3: CASSRPSPSSYNEQFF

J: TRBJ2-2
V: TRBV27
size: many
D: .
DNA: TGTGCCAGCAGTTTAGAGAGGGGGACCGGGGAGCTGTTTTTT
CDR3: CASSLERGTGELFF

J: TRBJ1-5
V: TRBV12-3/TRBV12-4
size: many
D: TRBD1
DNA: TGTGCCAGCAGTTTGCGCAGGGGGGGTAGCAATCAGCCCCAGCATTTT
CDR3: CASSLRRGGSNQPQHF

J: TRBJ2-3
V: TRBV10-3
size: many
D: TRBD2
DNA: TGTGCCATCACGGCGGGACTAGCGGGAGATACGCAGTATTTT
CDR3: CAITAGLAGDTQYF

J: TRBJ2-6
V: TRBV24-1
size: .
D: .
DNA: TGTGCCACCAGTCCCCCCGACAGGTCTGGGGCCAACGTCCTGACTTTC
CDR3: CATSPPDRSGANVLTF

J: TRBJ1-5
V: TRBV15
size: .
D: .
DNA: TGTGCCACCCGTCGGGCTAGCACAGATACGCAGCATTTT
CDR3: CATRRASTDTQHF

J: TRBJ1-2
V: TRBV20-1
size: many
D: .
DNA: TGCAGTGCTACTCAACCGGGGGCCGCAGGTTTTGGCTACACCTTC
CDR3: CSATQPGAAGFGYTF

J: TRBJ2-1
V: TRBV20-1
size: many
D: TRBD1
DNA: TGCAGTGCTAGAATACAGGGGTATCAAGCCGATGAGCAGTTCTTC
CDR3: CSARIQGYQADEQFF

J: TRBJ2-2
V: TRBV18
size: few
D: .
DNA: TGTGCCAGCTCACCACGGGGGCTGGGCACCGGGGAGCTGTTTTTT
CDR3: CASSPRGLGTGELFF

J: TRBJ2-2
V: TRBV7-2
size: .
D: .
DNA: TGTGCCAGCAGCCCATTGACTAGTTTTTCCGCCGGGGAGCTGTTTTTT
CDR3: CASSPLTSFSAGELFF

J: TRBJ2-3
V: TRBV2
size: many
D: TRBD2
DNA: TGTGCCAGCAGTGAGATTGCTAGCGGGATACTCACTAGCACAGATACGCAGTATTTT
CDR3: CASSEIASGILTSTDTQYF

J: TRBJ2-5
V: TRBV28
size: many
D: .
DNA: TGTGCCAGCAGTCCTCACCTCGATCCAGCAGAGACCCAGTACTTC
CDR3: CASSPHLDPAETQYF

J: TRBJ2-1
V: TRBV29-1
size: many
D: TRBD2
DNA: TGCAGCGTGATAGGGAGGGCGCGGGGCAATGAGCAGTTCTTC
CDR3: CSVIGRARGNEQFF

J: TRBJ1-5
V: TRBV12-3/TRBV12-4
size: many
D: .
DNA: TGTGCCAGCAGTTTAGGGCAGAGAGATCAGCCCCAGCATTTT
CDR3: CASSLGQRDQPQHF

J: TRBJ2-1
V: TRBV10-3
size: .
D: .
DNA: TGTGCCATCAGCGGGGACGATGCCGAGGATGAGCAGTTCTTC
CDR3: CAISGDDAEDEQFF

J: TRBJ1-1
V: TRBV28
size: .
D: .
DNA: TGTGCCAGCAGTTTCTTGCTCGGGTGGGCTTTCTTT
CDR3: CASSFLLGWAFF

J: TRBJ2-7
V: TRBV28
size: many
D: TRBD2
DNA: TGTGCCAGCAGGGGGGGACTAGCAAGCTACGAGCAGTACTTC
CDR3: CASRGGLASYEQYF

J: TRBJ2-5
V: TRBV20-1
size: many
D: .
DNA: TGCAGTTCATCGAGGAAGAGGGAGACCCAGTACTTC
CDR3: CSSSRKRETQYF

J: TRBJ2-3
V: TRBV9
size: .
D: TRBD2
DNA: TGTGCCAGCAGCGTCGGAAGCAGCGGGAAGGATACGCAGTATTTT
CDR3: CASSVGSSGKDTQYF

J: TRBJ2-7
V: TRBV18
size: .
D: .
DNA: TGTGCCAGCTCACTGTGGTTAAGCTCCTACGAGCAGTACTTC
CDR3: CASSLWLSSYEQYF

J: TRBJ2-1
V: TRBV28
size: .
D: TRBD2
DNA: TGTGCCAGCAGTACGGGGGGGGAGGGCCTCCACAATGAGCAGTTCTTC
CDR3: CASSTGGEGLHNEQFF

J: TRBJ2-1
V: TRBV7-9
size: .
D: TRBD2
DNA: TGTGCCAGCAGCTTACAGTCGGGACTAGCGGGGGCCTACAATGAGCAGTTCTTC
CDR3: CASSLQSGLAGAYNEQFF

J: TRBJ2-1
V: TRBV3-1
size: .
D: TRBD2
DNA: TGTGCCAGCAGCCAAGGGGGGGGACTAGCGGGAGGATCCGAGTTCTTC
CDR3: CASSQGGGLAGGSEFF

J: TRBJ2-7
V: TRBV3-1
size: many
D: .
DNA: TGTGCCAGCAGCCAAGTGTCTTCCGAGCAGTACTTC
CDR3: CASSQVSSEQYF

J: TRBJ2-7
V: TRBV10-3
size: many
D: TRBD1
DNA: TGTGCCATCAGACGGACAGGGGGGAGGTACGAGCAGTACTTC
CDR3: CAIRRTGGRYEQYF

J: TRBJ1-3
V: TRBV2
size: .
D: .
DNA: TGTGCCACTGTGGACGTTGGAAACACCATATATTTT
CDR3: CATVDVGNTIYF

J: TRBJ2-3
V: TRBV6-5
size: .
D: .
DNA: TGTGCCAGCAGTTACGCGTGGGGCAGGGGGGCAGATACGCAGTATTTT
CDR3: CASSYAWGRGADTQYF

J: TRBJ1-1
V: TRBV30
size: few
D: .
DNA: TGTGCCTGGAGGGGCGGAGACCCCCGAGAGAGAGAAGCTTTCTTT
CDR3: CAWRGGDPREREAFF

J: TRBJ2-1
V: TRBV5-1
size: many
D: TRBD1
DNA: TGCGCCAGCAGCACCGCCGGGACAGGGGTCGATGAGCAGTTCTTC
CDR3: CASSTAGTGVDEQFF

J: TRBJ2-7
V: TRBV20-1
size: .
D: TRBD2
DNA: TGCAGTGCTGTGGGTAGCGGGAGGGGGAACTCCTACGAGCAGTACTTC
CDR3: CSAVGSGRGNSYEQYF

J: TRBJ2-5
V: TRBV6-1
size: many
D: TRBD1
DNA: TGTGCCAGCAGTGAAGGGACAGGGCCGAGGGAGACCCAGTACTTC
CDR3: CASSEGTGPRETQYF

J: TRBJ2-1
V: TRBV2
size: few
D: TRBD2
DNA: TGTGCCAGCAGTGGAAACTCGGGACTAGCGGGAGGGGAGCAGTTCTTC
CDR3: CASSGNSGLAGGEQFF

J: TRBJ1-4
V: TRBV7-3
size: many
D: .
DNA: TGTGCCAGCAGCTTATCCTGGCAGGGGAGTGAAAAACTGTTTTTT
CDR3: CASSLSWQGSEKLFF

J: TRBJ2-2
V: TRBV5-1
size: many
D: TRBD1
DNA: TGCGCCAGCAGCCCCGGGACAGGCCGGACCGGGGAGCTGTTTTTT
CDR3: CASSPGTGRTGELFF

J: TRBJ2-5
V: TRBV7-9
size: few
D: .
DNA: TGTGCCAGCAGCCCGGAGGGTAGAGAAGAGACCCAGTACTTC
CDR3: CASSPEGREETQYF

J: TRBJ2-7
V: TRBV6-2/TRBV6-3
size: many
D: TRBD1
DNA: TGTGCCAGCAGCCCGGGACAGAAAAAGGTGTACGAGCAGTACTTC
CDR3: CASSPGQKKVYEQYF

J: TRBJ1-5
V: TRBV12-5
size: many
D: .
DNA: TGTGCTAGTGAAGCTTATAGCAATCAGCCCCAGCATTTT
CDR3: CASEAYSNQPQHF

J: TRBJ2-7
V: TRBV5-1
size: few
D: TRBD2
DNA: TGCGCCAGCAGCTACGGACTAGCGGAGACCTACGAGCAGTACTTC
CDR3: CASSYGLAETYEQYF

J: TRBJ2-3
V: TRBV2
size: .
D: .
DNA: TGTGCCAGCAGGAACTGGGGGCAGTCAGATACGCAGTATTTT
CDR3: CASRNWGQSDTQYF

J: TRBJ1-3
V: TRBV6-1
size: many
D: .
DNA: TGTGCCAGCAGTCCAGGGTTCACCTCTGGAAACACCATATATTTT
CDR3: CASSPGFTSGNTIYF

J: TRBJ2-7
V: TRBV27
size: many
D: .
DNA: TGTGCCAGCAGTTCCACCGGACTCGCCATACCCTACGAGCAGTACTTC
CDR3: CASSSTGLAIPYEQYF

J: TRBJ2-1
V: TRBV19
size: few
D: .
DNA: TGTGCCAGTAGTCCCGGCCACCGAGATGAGCAGTTCTTC
CDR3: CASSPGHRDEQFF

J: TRBJ1-2
V: TRBV18
size: once
D: .
DNA: TGTGCCAGCTCACCACCCGCGGATGACTATGGCTACACCTTC
CDR3: CASSPPADDYGYTF

J: TRBJ1-6
V: TRBV19
size: few
D: TRBD1
DNA: TGTGCCAGTAGTGGGCAGGGGGATTCACCCCTCCACTTT
CDR3: CASSGQGDSPLHF

J: TRBJ1-1
V: TRBV25-1
size: .
D: .
DNA: TGTGCCAGCAGTGGTGGCGGACACCTGTACACTGAAGCTTTCTTT
CDR3: CASSGGGHLYTEAFF

J: TRBJ1-2
V: TRBV11-2
size: many
D: TRBD1
DNA: TGTGCCAGCAGCTCGGGCCCAGGGGGGAACTATGGCTACACCTTC
CDR3: CASSSGPGGNYGYTF

J: TRBJ2-1
V: TRBV13
size: many
D: .
DNA: TGTGCCAGCAGCTCTCCCGTCCCCCGGGACCCCCCGAATGAGCAGTTCTTC
CDR3: CASSSPVPRDPPNEQFF

J: TRBJ2-3
V: TRBV7-9
size: few
D: TRBD1
DNA: TGTGCCAGCAGCTCCGGGACAGAAACAGATACGCAGTATTTT
CDR3: CASSSGTETDTQYF

J: TRBJ2-1
V: TRBV14
size: .
D: TRBD2
DNA: TGTGCCAGCAGCACGAAGGTCGGGACTAAAAAGTTCTTC
CDR3: CASSTKVGTKKFF

J: TRBJ2-2
V: TRBV19
size: few
D: TRBD2
DNA: TGTGCCAGTAGTATAAAGGCACTAGCGGGAGGGGACACCGGGGAGCTGTTTTTT
CDR3: CASSIKALAGGDTGELFF

J: TRBJ2-1
V: TRBV19
size: many
D: .
DNA: TGTGCCAGTATGGGTCAGTTCAATGAGCAGTTCTTC
CDR3: CASMGQFNEQFF

J: TRBJ1-2
V: TRBV7-9
size: many
D: TRBD1
DNA: TGTGCCAGCAGCCGTCAAGGGACAGGGAACTATGGCTACACCTTC
CDR3: CASSRQGTGNYGYTF